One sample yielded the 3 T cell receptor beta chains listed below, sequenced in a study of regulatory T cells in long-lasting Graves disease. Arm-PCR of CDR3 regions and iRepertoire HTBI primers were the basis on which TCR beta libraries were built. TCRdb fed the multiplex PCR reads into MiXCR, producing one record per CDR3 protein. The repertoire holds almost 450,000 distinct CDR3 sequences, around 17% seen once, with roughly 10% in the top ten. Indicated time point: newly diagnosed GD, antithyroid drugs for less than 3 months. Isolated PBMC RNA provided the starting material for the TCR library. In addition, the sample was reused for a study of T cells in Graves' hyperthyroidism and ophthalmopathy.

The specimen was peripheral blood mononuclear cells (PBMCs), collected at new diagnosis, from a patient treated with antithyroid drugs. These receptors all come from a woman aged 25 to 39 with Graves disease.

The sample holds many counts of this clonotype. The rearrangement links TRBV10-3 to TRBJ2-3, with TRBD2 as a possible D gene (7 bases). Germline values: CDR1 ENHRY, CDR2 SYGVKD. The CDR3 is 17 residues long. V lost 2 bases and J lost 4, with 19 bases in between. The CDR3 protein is CAISEPFEGGAADTQYF. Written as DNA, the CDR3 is TGTGCCATCAGTGAGCCCTTTGAGGGGGGGGCCGCAGATACGCAGTATTTT.

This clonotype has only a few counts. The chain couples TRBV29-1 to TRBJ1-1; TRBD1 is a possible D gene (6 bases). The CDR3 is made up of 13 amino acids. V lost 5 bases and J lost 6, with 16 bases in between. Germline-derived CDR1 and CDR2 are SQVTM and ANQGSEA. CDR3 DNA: TGCAGCGTTAGGGACTCAGGGGCCCCTGAAGCTTTCTTT. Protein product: CSVRDSGAPEAFF.

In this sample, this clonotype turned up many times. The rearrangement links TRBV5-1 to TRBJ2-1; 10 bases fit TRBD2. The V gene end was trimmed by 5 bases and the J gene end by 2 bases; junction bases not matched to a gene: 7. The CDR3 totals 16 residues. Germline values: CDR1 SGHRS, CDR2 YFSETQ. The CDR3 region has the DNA TGCGCCAGCAGTGAGGTAGCGGGAGGTCCCTACAATGAGCAGTTCTTC. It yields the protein CASSEVAGGPYNEQFF.